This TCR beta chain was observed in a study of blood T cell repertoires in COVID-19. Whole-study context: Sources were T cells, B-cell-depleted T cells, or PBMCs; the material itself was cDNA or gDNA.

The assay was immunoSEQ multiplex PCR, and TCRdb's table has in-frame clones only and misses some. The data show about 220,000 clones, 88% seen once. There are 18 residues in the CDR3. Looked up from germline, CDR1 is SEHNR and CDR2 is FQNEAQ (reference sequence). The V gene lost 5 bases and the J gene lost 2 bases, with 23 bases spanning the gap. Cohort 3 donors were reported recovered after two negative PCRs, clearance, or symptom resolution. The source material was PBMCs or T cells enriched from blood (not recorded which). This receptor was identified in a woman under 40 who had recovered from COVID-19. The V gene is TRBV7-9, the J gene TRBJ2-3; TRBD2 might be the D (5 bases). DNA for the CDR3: TGTGCCAGCAGCCCGGTCGACTCCCGAGGGCCTCCCACAGATACGCAGTATTTT. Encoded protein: CASSPVDSRGPPTDTQYF.